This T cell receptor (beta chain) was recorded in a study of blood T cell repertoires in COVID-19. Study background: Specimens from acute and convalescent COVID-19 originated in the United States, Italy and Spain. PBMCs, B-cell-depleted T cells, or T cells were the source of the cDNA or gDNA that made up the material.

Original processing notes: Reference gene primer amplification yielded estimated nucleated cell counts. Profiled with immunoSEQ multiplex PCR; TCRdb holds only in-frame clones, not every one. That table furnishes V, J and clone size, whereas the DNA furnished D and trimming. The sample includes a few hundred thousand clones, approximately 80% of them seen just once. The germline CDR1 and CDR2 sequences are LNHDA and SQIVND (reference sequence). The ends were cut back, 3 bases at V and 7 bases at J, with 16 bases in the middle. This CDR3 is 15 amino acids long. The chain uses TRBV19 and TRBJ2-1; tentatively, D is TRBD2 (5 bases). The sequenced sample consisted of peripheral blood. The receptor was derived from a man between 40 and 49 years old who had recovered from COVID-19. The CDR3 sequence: CASSIGLLGGNEQFF. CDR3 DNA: TGTGCCAGTAGTATCGGATTACTAGGCGGGAATGAGCAGTTCTTC.